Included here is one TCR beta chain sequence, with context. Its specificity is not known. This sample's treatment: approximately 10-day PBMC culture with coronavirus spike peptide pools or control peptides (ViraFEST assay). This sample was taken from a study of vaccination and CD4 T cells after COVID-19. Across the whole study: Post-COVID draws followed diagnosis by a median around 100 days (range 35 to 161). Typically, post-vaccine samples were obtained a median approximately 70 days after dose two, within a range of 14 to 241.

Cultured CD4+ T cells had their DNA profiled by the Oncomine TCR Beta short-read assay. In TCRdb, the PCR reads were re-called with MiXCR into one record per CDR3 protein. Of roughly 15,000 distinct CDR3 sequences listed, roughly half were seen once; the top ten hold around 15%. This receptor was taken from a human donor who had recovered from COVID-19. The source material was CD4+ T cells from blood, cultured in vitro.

The CDR3: CASSPPASRGTEAFF. CDR3 nucleotide sequence: TGTGCCAGCTCACCACCGGCAAGCCGCGGCACTGAAGCTTTCTTT. The rearrangement uses TRBV18 and TRBJ1-1; D gene uncertain. This CDR3 has 15 amino acids. V gave up 0 bases and J gave up 4 bases, with 12 bases separating them. Germline V lookup: CDR1 KGHSH, CDR2 LQKENI.